The sequence of this T cell receptor beta chain was determined in a study of pediatric ulcerative colitis. Study-level findings and limits: Blood samples from a couple of patients yielded substantially fewer templates and were excluded from blood-rectal overlap analysis. Blood-rectal clonal overlap within each person was significantly higher in ulcerative colitis patients than controls.

A remark on this clone: Antigen specificity is unknown.

Sequencing was at survey level. Libraries were prepared by immunoSEQ multiplex PCR; TCRdb keeps only in-frame clonotypes and omits some of them. The table lists tens of thousands of clones, more than 70% of them singletons. The rectum was sampled with one to two pinch biopsies at colonoscopy. The length of the CDR3 is 15 residues. J gave up 11 bases and V 5 bases, and 16 bases lay outside the gene matches. Germline CDR1 MGHRA, CDR2 YSYEKL. This receptor was obtained from a boy younger than 18 with moderate ulcerative colitis. Sequencing was done on a sample of gut tissue. This chain uses TRBV4-1 with TRBJ1-2; TRBD1 matches at 8 bases. The CDR3 DNA follows: TGCGCCAGCAGCTTGCGCGGACAGGGAGCAGATACTTACACCTTC. It yields the protein CASSLRGQGADTYTF.